The 19 T cell receptor beta chains in this list originate from one sample, sequenced in a study of T cell clonality in common variable immunodeficiency. TCRdb's table, derived via immunoSEQ multiplex PCR, lists solely in-frame clones and lacks some. The profile covers about 52,000 clones, none occurring a single time. Sequencing was carried out using peripheral blood mononuclear cells. Receptors originate from a person between 18 and 75 years old in good health.

The sample holds many counts of this clone. The read comes to an end 3 residues before the CDR3 does, leaving the germline J gene to fill in the end. V gene TRBV7-3 combines with J gene TRBJ2-3; the D is unclear. V was pared by 0 bases and J by 2 bases, with 3 bases between. This CDR3 spans 13 amino acids. Germline assignment: CDR1 SGHTA and CDR2 FQGTGA. The chain's CDR3 is CASSLTATDTQYF. The DNA read from the CDR3 is TGTGCCAGCAGCTTAACGGCCACAGATACG. The full variable domain, completed using reference TRBV7-3 and TRBJ2-3, is GAGVSQTPSNKVTEKGKYVELRCDPISGHTALYWYRQSLGQGPEFLIYFQGTGAADDSGLPNDRFFAVRPEGSVSTLKIQRTERGDSAVYLCASSLTATDTQYFGPGTRLTVL.

About this clone: The observed sequence ends 3 residues before the CDR3 terminus, with the missing tail filled in from the germline J gene. The gene calls are TRBV18 and TRBJ1-2; D unclear. The CDR3 has 14 residues. Per the germline V gene, CDR1 is KGHSH and CDR2 is LQKENI. The chain's CDR3 is CASRLAGVVGDYTF. The CDR3 bases that were read are TGTGCCAGCAGACTAGCGGGAGTGGTGGGTGAC.

This clone was observed at least ten times. The read falls 3 residues short of the CDR3 end, and the missing part is taken from the germline J gene. The V call is TRBV5-4, the J call TRBJ1-6; D may be TRBD1 (5 bases). Germline loops: CDR1 SGHNT, CDR2 YYREEE (reference sequence). V lost 1 base to trimming and J lost 7 bases, with 15 bases between them. The CDR3 contains 16 residues. The part of the CDR3 DNA that was read is TGTGCCAGCAGCTTGATGGGGGGACGTAGGAATTCACCC. It specifies CASSLMGGRRNSP. The complete CDR3 protein is CASSLMGGRRNSPLHF.

This clone appeared many times. The CDR3 is cut off 3 residues early in the read; its end comes from the germline J gene. The chain carries TRBV7-8 and TRBJ1-1; tentatively, D is TRBD1 (6 bases). Trimming removed 5 bases at V and 2 bases at J, with 12 bases between. The germline V gene has CDR1 SGHVS and CDR2 FQNEAQ. This CDR3 spans 14 amino acids. Incomplete CDR3 DNA: TGTGCCAGCAGCCAATGGACAGCAAACACTGAA. Encoded protein: CASSQWTANTE. The whole CDR3 reads CASSQWTANTEAFF.

This clone was seen ten or more times. Coverage ceases 3 residues before the CDR3 finishes, and the germline J gene fills in the end. The chain uses TRBV10-3 and TRBJ2-5; 7 bases match TRBD1. The CDR3 extends over 14 amino acids. V was pared by 5 bases and J by 5 bases, with 8 bases of the junction left unmatched. CDR1 and CDR2 from the germline V gene are ENHRY and SYGVKD. The DNA read from the CDR3 is TGTGCCATCAGTAGTACAGGGGATGGGGAGACC. It specifies CAISSTGDGET. The whole CDR3 protein reads CAISSTGDGETQYF.

This clone was observed at least ten times. The read terminates 3 residues before the CDR3 end, so the remaining end is supplied by the germline J gene. The rearrangement joins TRBV20-1 to TRBJ2-5; 7 bases align to TRBD1. The J segment lost 3 bases and the V segment lost 3 bases, leaving 7 bases of the junction unmatched. This CDR3 spans 14 amino acids. Germline values: CDR1 DFQATT, CDR2 SNEGSKA (reference sequence). CDR3 sequence: CSASWGTEEETQYF. Incomplete CDR3 DNA: TGCAGTGCTAGCTGGGGGACAGAGGAAGAGACC.

This clone was observed at least ten times. The CDR3 reads CSARDVGQAKETQYF. The sequenced part of the CDR3 DNA is TGCAGTGCTAGAGACGTAGGACAGGCTAAAGAGACG. The chain joins TRBV20-1 to TRBJ2-3, with TRBD1 matching over 7 bases. The read comes to an end 3 residues before the CDR3 does, leaving the germline J gene to fill in the end. The CDR3 totals 15 residues. Looked up from germline, CDR1 is DFQATT and CDR2 is SNEGSKA (reference sequence).

This clone was detected many times. The read terminates 3 residues before the CDR3 end, so the remaining end is supplied by the germline J gene. The chain recombines TRBV6-1 with TRBJ2-3; 11 bases are a match to TRBD2. The CDR3 is 14 residues long. Germline CDR1 reads MNHNS; CDR2 reads SASEGT. V trimming: 2 bases; J trimming: 5 bases; junction bases outside the gene matches: 0. The CDR3 region is CASSELAGGDTQYF. The CDR3 DNA, read in part, is TGTGCCAGCAGTGAACTAGCGGGGGGAGATACG.

At least ten counts were recorded for this clone. The CDR3 goes on 3 residues after the read ends, and that part is filled in from the germline J gene. This sequence joins TRBV7-6 and TRBJ1-2, with D perhaps TRBD1 (6 bases). Germline loops: CDR1 SGHVS, CDR2 FNYEAQ. This CDR3 has 12 amino acids. Trimming left V 9 bases short and J 4 bases short, with 12 bases between. The CDR3 region is CASGGSAYGYTF. CDR3 bases read: TGTGCCAGTGGGGGCAGCGCCTATGGC. Supplemented by reference TRBV7-6 and TRBJ1-2, the full variable domain reads GAGVSQSPRYKVTKRGQDVALRCDPISGHVSLYWYRQALGQGPEFLTYFNYEAQQDKSGLPNDRFSAERPEGSISTLTIQRTEQRDSAMYRCASGGSAYGYTFGSGTRLTVV.

Details on this clone: The observed sequence ends 3 residues before the CDR3 terminus, with the missing tail filled in from the germline J gene. The rearrangement uses TRBV5-1 and TRBJ1-4, with D perhaps TRBD1 (5 bases). Looked up from germline, CDR1 is SGHRS and CDR2 is YFSETQ. V gave up 7 bases and J gave up 3 bases, with 16 bases separating them. This CDR3 is 15 amino acids long. CDR3 DNA (partial): TGCGCCAGCCAACCGGACGGCAGGGCTAATGAAAAA. As protein: CASQPDGRANEK. Given in full, the CDR3 is CASQPDGRANEKLFF.

In its sample, this clone was seen a few times. The CDR3 extends 3 residues past the end of the read, so its final part is completed from the germline J gene. The V gene is TRBV7-2, the J gene TRBJ1-1; no firm D call. Germline V gene sequence: CDR1 SGHTA, CDR2 FQGNSA. The CDR3 has 15 residues. CDR3 amino acids: CASSLALSQQYEAFF. The CDR3 bases that were read are TGTGCCAGCAGCTTAGCGCTGTCCCAACAATACGAG. Looking up the rest from reference TRBV7-2 and TRBJ1-1 gives the full variable domain: GAGVSQSPSNKVTEKGKDVELRCDPISGHTALYWYRQSLGQGLEFLIYFQGNSAPDKSGLPSDRFSAERTGGSVSTLTIQRTQQEDSAVYLCASSLALSQQYEAFFGQGTRLTVV.

Turning to this clone: The read is 3 residues too short to cover the CDR3 end, so that end is filled in from the germline J gene. This chain uses TRBV5-3 with TRBJ1-1; the match to TRBD1 covers 7 bases. TRBV5-3 is reported as an ORF; its role is uncertain. This CDR3 has 15 residues. Trimming took 4 bases from V and 1 from J; bases not matched to a gene: 7. The CDR3 here is CARSLDRDQNTEAFF. The covered CDR3 bases are TGTGCCAGAAGCCTAGACAGGGACCAGAACACTGAA.

This clone was picked up many times. The CDR3 end is not reached by the read, which stops 3 residues before it; the germline J gene fills it in. The chain couples TRBV14 to TRBJ2-7, with TRBD1 matching over 10 bases. The germline V gene has CDR1 SGHDN and CDR2 FVKESK. This CDR3 is built from 14 residues. V lost 4 bases to trimming and J lost 3 bases; unmatched junction nucleotides: 3. The covered CDR3 bases are TGTGCCAGCAGCCCGACAGGGGGCCTCTACGAG. Residues: CASSPTGGLYE. The complete CDR3 protein is CASSPTGGLYEQYF. The full variable domain, its missing parts supplied by reference TRBV14 and TRBJ2-7, is EAGVTQFPSHSVIEKGQTVTLRCDPISGHDNLYWYRRVMGKEIKFLLHFVKESKQDESGMPNNRFLAERTGGTYSTLKVQPAELEDSGVYFCASSPTGGLYEQYFGPGTRLTVT.

At least ten counts were recorded for this clone. The read halts 3 residues ahead of the CDR3 end, with the missing end drawn from the germline J gene. V is TRBV5-4 and J is TRBJ1-2; D unresolved. The CDR3 has 14 residues. Germline CDR1 SGHNT, CDR2 YYREEE (reference sequence). Trimming cost V 6 bases and J 2 bases, with 14 bases left between them. CDR3 amino acids: CASTLRAGNYGYTF. Partial CDR3 DNA: TGTGCCAGCACCCTGCGGGCAGGAAACTATGGC.

This clone was detected many times. With the read ending 3 residues before the CDR3 end, the germline J gene is used to fill in that end. This chain joins TRBV20-1 and TRBJ2-7; TRBD2 aligns across 11 bases. Germline values: CDR1 DFQATT, CDR2 SNEGSKA (reference sequence). With 3 bases clipped from V and 2 bases from J, the junction kept 3 bases outside the gene matches. The CDR3 has 14 residues. CDR3: CSARASGRTYEQYF. CDR3 DNA, as far as it was read: TGCAGTGCTAGGGCTAGCGGGAGGACCTACGAG.

This clone was seen many times. CDR3 DNA (partial): TGTGCCAGCTCACCGGCAGGAGCAGATACG. Protein: CASSPAGADT. Given in full, the CDR3 is CASSPAGADTQYF. V and J are TRBV18 and TRBJ2-3, with D uncertain. The CDR3 goes on 3 residues after the read ends, and that part is filled in from the germline J gene. This CDR3 is built from 13 residues. The V gene's germline CDR1 is KGHSH and CDR2 LQKENI. The ends were cut back, 3 bases at V and 4 bases at J, with 8 bases in the middle.

This clone was counted a few times. Compared with germline, one end of the junction differs, possibly owing to a read error. With the read ending 3 residues before the CDR3 end, the germline J gene is used to fill in that end. The rearrangement joins TRBV7-7 to TRBJ1-1; 9 positions match TRBD1. Per germline, CDR1 SSHAT and CDR2 FNYEAQ (reference sequence). This CDR3 spans 13 amino acids. The CDR3 loop reads CASSQDRGAEAFF. CDR3 DNA, as far as it was read: TGTGCTAGCAGCCAGGACAGGGGCGCTGAA.

This clone was counted ten times or more. The read falls 3 residues short of the CDR3 end, and the missing part is taken from the germline J gene. The chain carries TRBV11-2 and TRBJ2-7, with 13 bases lining up with TRBD2. The J segment lost 5 bases and the V segment lost 5 bases, leaving 3 bases of the junction unmatched. The CDR3 spans 14 residues. Germline values: CDR1 SGHAT, CDR2 FQNNGV. The CDR3 sequence: CASSQGLAGNEQYF. Partial CDR3 DNA: TGTGCCAGCAGCCAGGGACTAGCGGGAAACGAG.

Notes on this clone: The CDR3 end falls 3 residues outside the read, so it is completed with the germline J gene. The V and J genes are TRBV2 and TRBJ1-3; 9 bases agree with TRBD1. This CDR3 has 18 residues. Germline V gives CDR1 SNHLY, CDR2 FYNNEI. V was clipped by 10 bases and J by 2 bases; unmatched bases: 18. The covered CDR3 bases are TGTGCCACCGCGGAGGATGGGACAGGGTTTTTTGCTGGAAACACC. Translation: CATAEDGTGFFAGNT. The whole CDR3 is CATAEDGTGFFAGNTIYF.